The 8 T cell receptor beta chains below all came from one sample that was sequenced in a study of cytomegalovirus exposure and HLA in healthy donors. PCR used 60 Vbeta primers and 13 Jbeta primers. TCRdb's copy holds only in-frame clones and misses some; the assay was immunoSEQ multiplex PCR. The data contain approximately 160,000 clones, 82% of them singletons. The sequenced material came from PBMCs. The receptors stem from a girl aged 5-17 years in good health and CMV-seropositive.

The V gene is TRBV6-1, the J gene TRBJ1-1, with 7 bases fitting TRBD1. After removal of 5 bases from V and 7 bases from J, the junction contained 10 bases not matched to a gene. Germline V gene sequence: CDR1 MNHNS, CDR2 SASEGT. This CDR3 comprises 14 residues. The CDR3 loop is CASSSFDRVGEAFF. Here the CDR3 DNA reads TGTGCCAGCAGTTCCTTTGACAGGGTAGGTGAAGCTTTCTTT.

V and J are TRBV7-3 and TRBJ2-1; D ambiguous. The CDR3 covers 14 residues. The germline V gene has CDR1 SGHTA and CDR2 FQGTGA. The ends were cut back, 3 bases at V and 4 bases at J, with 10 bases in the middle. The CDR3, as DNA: TGTGCCAGCAGCTTTCAAGGCGGATACAATGAGCAGTTCTTC. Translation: CASSFQGGYNEQFF.

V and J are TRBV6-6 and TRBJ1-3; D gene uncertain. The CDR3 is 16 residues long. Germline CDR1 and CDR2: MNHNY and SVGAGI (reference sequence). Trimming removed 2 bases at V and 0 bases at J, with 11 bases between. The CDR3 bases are TGTGCCAGCAGTTACCCTCAGCGAAGCTCTGGAAACACCATATATTTT. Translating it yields CASSYPQRSSGNTIYF.

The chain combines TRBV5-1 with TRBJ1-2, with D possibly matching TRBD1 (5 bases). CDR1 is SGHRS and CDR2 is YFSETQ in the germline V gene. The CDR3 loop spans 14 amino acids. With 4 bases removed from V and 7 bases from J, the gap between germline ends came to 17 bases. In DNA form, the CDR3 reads TGCGCCAGCAGCGGGACTCTGGGAAATGGTGGCTACACCTTC. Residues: CASSGTLGNGGYTF. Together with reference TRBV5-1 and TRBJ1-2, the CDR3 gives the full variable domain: KAGVTQTPRYLIKTRGQQVTLSCSPISGHRSVSWYQQTPGQGLQFLFEYFSETQRNKGNFPGRFSGRQFSNSRSEMNVSTLELGDSALYLCASSGTLGNGGYTFGSGTRLTVV.

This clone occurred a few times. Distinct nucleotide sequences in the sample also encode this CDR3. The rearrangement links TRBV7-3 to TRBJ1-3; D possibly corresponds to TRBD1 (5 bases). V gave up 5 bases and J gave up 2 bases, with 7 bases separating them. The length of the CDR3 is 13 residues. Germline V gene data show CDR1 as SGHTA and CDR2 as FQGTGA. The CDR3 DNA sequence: TGTGCCAGCAGCCCAGGGCCTGGAAACACCATATATTTT. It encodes CASSPGPGNTIYF. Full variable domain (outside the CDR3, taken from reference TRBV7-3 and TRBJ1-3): GAGVSQTPSNKVTEKGKYVELRCDPISGHTALYWYRQSLGQGPEFLIYFQGTGAADDSGLPNDRFFAVRPEGSVSTLKIQRTERGDSAVYLCASSPGPGNTIYFGEGSWLTVV.

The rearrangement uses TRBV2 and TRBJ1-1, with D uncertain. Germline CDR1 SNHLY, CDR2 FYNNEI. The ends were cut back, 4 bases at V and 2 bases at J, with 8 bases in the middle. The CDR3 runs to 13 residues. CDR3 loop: CASSADTNTEAFF. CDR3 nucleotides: TGTGCCAGCAGTGCCGACACCAACACTGAAGCTTTCTTT.

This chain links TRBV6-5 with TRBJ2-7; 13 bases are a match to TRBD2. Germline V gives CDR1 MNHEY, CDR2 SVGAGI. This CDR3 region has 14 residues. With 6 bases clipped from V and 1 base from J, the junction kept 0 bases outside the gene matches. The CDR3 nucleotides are TGTGCCAGCAGGACTAGCGGGAGGTCCTACGAGCAGTACTTC. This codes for CASRTSGRSYEQYF.

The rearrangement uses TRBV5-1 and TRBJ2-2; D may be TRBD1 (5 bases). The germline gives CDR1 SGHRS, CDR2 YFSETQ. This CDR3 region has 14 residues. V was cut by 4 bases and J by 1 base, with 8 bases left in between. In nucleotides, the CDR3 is TGCGCCAGCAGCCAGACAGTGAACACCGGGGAGCTGTTTTTT. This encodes CASSQTVNTGELFF.